A single sample gave rise to the 9 T cell receptor beta chains below, sequenced in a study of T cells expressing NK-cell markers. Reanalyzing the 5' RACE reads, TCRdb keeps one entry per CDR3 protein, without DNA. Its listing shows 200,000 to 300,000 distinct CDR3 sequences. The sample taken for sequencing was blood T cells: a sorted CD56 or NKG2C T cell subset, CD4+ or CD8+ T cells, or bulk PBMC T cells (not recorded which). The source of these receptors is a man between 18 and 29 years old in good health.

The CDR3 sequence: CSARYTGGLTEAFF. The chain is built from TRBV20-1 and TRBJ1-1; TCRdb lists TRBD1, though no DNA is available to test this call. This CDR3 region has 14 residues. Germline CDR1 DFQATT, CDR2 SNEGSKA (reference sequence).

The rearrangement links TRBV11-2 to TRBJ2-3; TCRdb's D gene call, TRBD2, goes unchecked for lack of DNA. The CDR3 runs to 19 residues. Per the germline V gene, CDR1 is SGHAT and CDR2 is FQNNGV. Here the CDR3 reads CVSSPAPWGSRESHLTQYF.

The chain is built from TRBV12-3 or TRBV12-4 and TRBJ2-5. CDR3 length equals 13 residues. The CDR3 spells CASSLSKEETQYF.

The rearrangement uses TRBV12-3 or TRBV12-4 and TRBJ2-7. The CDR3 totals 13 residues. The CDR3 sequence is CASSLRITYEQYF.

The genes are TRBV20-1 and TRBJ2-3; the TCRdb call, TRBD2, lacks DNA for checking. Germline CDR1 is DFQATT and CDR2 is SNEGSKA (reference sequence). The CDR3 has 16 residues. The CDR3 reads CSALQRGTTHTDTQYF.

V usage is TRBV19 and J usage is TRBJ2-3. The CDR3 has 15 amino acids. Germline assignment: CDR1 LNHDA and CDR2 SQIVND (reference sequence). CDR3 region: CASTNTGPGADTQYF.

The chain recombines TRBV11-3 with TRBJ1-3; TCRdb's D gene call, TRBD1, goes unchecked for lack of DNA. Germline V gene lookup returns CDR1 SGHNT and CDR2 YENEEA. The CDR3 is 12 residues long. CDR3: CASSARDRGIYF.

This chain uses TRBV12-3 or TRBV12-4 with TRBJ2-5; TCRdb's D gene call, TRBD2, goes unchecked for lack of DNA. This CDR3 is built from 14 residues. The CDR3 reads CASSFFQGGGTQYF.

The V gene is TRBV25-1, the J gene TRBJ2-2; there is no DNA to check the TCRdb D call of TRBD1. The CDR3 is made up of 14 amino acids. Per the germline V gene, CDR1 is MGHDK and CDR2 is SYGVNS. CDR3 amino acids: CASGQAGGTGELFF.